This T cell receptor (beta chain) originates from a study of PD-1 blockade in classical Hodgkin lymphoma. About the research overall: A 3 mg/kg intravenous dose of nivolumab was received by patients every 2 weeks.

CDR1 is SQVTM, CDR2 ANQGSEA, per germline. The CDR3 has 13 residues. Trimming cost V 5 bases and J 6 bases; bases outside gene matches: 7. General observations from the study: What caused the repertoire differences, perhaps disease activity or prior therapy, remains undefined. Baseline TCR diversity was reportedly lower in newly diagnosed patients than healthy donors.

Time point denoted: cycle 4 day 1 (C4D1), after less than 7 weeks of nivolumab. Each patient relapsed following autologous stem cell transplantation, and prior brentuximab vedotin exposure differed. Generated by immunoSEQ multiplex PCR, the TCRdb table keeps only in-frame clones and is missing some. The sample includes approximately 93,000 clones, around four fifths of them seen just once. This clone has just a few counts. What it recognizes is unknown. The chain combines TRBV29-1 with TRBJ1-5; 7 bases match TRBD1. This sequence originates from a human donor with classical Hodgkin lymphoma. The source material was peripheral blood mononuclear cells (PBMCs), sampled before the fourth cycle of nivolumab. CDR3 loop: CSVLTGTGQPQHF. The CDR3, as DNA: TGCAGCGTTTTGACAGGGACCGGTCAGCCCCAGCATTTT.